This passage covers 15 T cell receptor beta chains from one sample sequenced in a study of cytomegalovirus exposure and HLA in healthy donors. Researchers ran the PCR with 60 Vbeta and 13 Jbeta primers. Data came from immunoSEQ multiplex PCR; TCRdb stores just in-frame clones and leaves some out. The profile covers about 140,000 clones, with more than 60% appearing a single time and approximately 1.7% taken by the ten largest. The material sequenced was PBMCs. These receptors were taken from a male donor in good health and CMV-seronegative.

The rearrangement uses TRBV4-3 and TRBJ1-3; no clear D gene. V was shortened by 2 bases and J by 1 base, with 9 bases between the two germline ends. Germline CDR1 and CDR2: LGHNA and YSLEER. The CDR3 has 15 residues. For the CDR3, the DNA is TGCGCCAGCAGCCAATCCCGCAGTTCTGGAAACACCATATATTTT. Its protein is CASSQSRSSGNTIYF.

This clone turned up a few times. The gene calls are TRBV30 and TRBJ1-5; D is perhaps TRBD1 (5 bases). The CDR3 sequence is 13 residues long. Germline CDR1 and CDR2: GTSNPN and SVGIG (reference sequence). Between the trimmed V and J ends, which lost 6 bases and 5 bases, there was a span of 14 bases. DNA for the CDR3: TGTGCCTGCGGGCGGTTAGGGGATCAGCCCCAGCATTTT. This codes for CACGRLGDQPQHF.

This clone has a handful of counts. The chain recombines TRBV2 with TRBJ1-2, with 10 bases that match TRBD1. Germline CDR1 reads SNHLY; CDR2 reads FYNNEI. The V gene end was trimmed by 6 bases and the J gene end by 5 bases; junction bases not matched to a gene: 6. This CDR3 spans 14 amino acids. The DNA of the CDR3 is TGTGCCAGCAGCGGGACAGGGGAAGGGTATGGCTACACCTTC. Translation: CASSGTGEGYGYTF.

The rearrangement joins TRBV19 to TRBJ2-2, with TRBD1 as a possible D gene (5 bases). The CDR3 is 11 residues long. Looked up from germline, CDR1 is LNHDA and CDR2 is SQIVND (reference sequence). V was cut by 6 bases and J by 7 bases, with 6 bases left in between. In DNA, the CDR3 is TGTGCCAGTAGGCAGGGCGGGGAGCTGTTTTTT. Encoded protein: CASRQGGELFF.

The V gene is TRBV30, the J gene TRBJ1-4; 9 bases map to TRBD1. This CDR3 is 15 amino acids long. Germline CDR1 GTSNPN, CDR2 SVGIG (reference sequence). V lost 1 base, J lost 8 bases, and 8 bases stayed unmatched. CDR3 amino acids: CAWSAHATGGEKLFF. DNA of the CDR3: TGTGCCTGGAGTGCTCACGCGACAGGGGGAGAAAAACTGTTTTTT.

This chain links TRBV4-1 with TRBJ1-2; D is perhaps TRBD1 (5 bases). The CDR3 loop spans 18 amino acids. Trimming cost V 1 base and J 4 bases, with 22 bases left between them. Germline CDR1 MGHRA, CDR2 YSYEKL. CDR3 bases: TGCGCCAGCAGCCAAGTACTGCTTGGGACTCGGCTTATCTATGGCTACACCTTC. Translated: CASSQVLLGTRLIYGYTF.

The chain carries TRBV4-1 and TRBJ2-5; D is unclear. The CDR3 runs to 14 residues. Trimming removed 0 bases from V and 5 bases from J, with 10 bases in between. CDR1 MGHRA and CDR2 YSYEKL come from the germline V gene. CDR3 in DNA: TGCGCCAGCAGCCAAGAGGAGTCGGAGGAGACCCAGTACTTC. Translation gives CASSQEESEETQYF.

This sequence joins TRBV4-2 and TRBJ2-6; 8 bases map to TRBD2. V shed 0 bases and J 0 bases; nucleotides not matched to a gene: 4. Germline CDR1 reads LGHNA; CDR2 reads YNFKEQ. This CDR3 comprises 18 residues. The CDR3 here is CASSQERTSTSGANVLTF. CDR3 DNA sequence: TGTGCCAGCAGCCAAGAGAGGACTAGCACCTCTGGGGCCAACGTCCTGACTTTC.

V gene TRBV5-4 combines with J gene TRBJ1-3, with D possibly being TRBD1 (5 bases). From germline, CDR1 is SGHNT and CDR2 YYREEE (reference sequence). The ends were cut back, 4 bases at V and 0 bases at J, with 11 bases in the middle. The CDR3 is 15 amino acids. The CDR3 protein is CASSTQGSSGNTIYF. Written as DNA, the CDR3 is TGTGCCAGCAGCACCCAGGGTAGCTCTGGAAACACCATATATTTT.

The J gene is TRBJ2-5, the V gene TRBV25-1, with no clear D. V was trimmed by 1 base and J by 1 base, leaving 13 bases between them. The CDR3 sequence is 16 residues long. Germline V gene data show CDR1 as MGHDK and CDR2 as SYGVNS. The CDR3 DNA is TGTGCCAGCAGTGAATTCCCGGCAGGAACCCAAGAGACCCAGTACTTC. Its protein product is CASSEFPAGTQETQYF.

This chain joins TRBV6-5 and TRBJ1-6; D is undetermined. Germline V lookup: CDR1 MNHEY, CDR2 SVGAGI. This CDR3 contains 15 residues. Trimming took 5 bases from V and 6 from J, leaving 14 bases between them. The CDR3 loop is CASSMVAEGNSPLHF. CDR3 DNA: TGTGCCAGCAGTATGGTCGCTGAGGGTAATTCACCCCTCCACTTT.

This chain's CDR3 is CASSGLTGDTEAFF. The CDR3 DNA reads as TGTGCCAGCAGTGGGTTGACAGGGGACACTGAAGCTTTCTTT. The chain carries TRBV2 and TRBJ1-1, with TRBD1 matching 8 bases. The CDR3 has 14 residues. Germline V gives CDR1 SNHLY, CDR2 FYNNEI. V was clipped by 4 bases and J by 3 bases; unmatched bases: 4.

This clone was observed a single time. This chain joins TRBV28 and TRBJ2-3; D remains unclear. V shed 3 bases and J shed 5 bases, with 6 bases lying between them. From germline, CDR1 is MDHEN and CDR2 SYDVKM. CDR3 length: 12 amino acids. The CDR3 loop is CASSFRVDTQYF. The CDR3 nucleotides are TGTGCCAGCAGTTTCCGGGTAGATACGCAGTATTTT.

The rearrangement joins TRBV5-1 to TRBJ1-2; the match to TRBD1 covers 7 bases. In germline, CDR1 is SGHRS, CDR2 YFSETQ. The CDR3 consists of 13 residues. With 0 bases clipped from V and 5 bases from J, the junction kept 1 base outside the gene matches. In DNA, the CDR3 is TGCGCCAGCAGCTTGGAGACAGGGTATGGCTACACCTTC. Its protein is CASSLETGYGYTF. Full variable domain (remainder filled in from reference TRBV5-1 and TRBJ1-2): KAGVTQTPRYLIKTRGQQVTLSCSPISGHRSVSWYQQTPGQGLQFLFEYFSETQRNKGNFPGRFSGRQFSNSRSEMNVSTLELGDSALYLCASSLETGYGYTFGSGTRLTVV.

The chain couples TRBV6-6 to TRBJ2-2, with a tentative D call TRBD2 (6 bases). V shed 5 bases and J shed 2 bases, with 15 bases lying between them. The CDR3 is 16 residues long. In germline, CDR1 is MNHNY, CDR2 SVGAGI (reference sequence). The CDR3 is CASSPRASANTGELFF. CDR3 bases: TGTGCCAGCAGTCCCCGGGCTAGCGCTAACACCGGGGAGCTGTTTTTT.